The TCR beta chain under discussion was sequenced for a study of blood T cell repertoires in COVID-19. Overall study: Researchers got acute and convalescent COVID-19 samples from the United States, Italy and Spain. Sample material is recorded as cDNA or gDNA derived from T cells, B-cell-depleted T cells, or PBMCs.

As originally analysed: For nucleated cells, counts were estimated from reference gene primer amplification. Clones were read by immunoSEQ multiplex PCR, and TCRdb kept only the in-frame ones, dropping some. The V and J calls and clone size were taken over from that table, and D and trimming were inferred from the DNA. The sample includes around 190,000 clones, roughly four fifths of them seen just once. The CDR3 spans 15 residues. Germline V gives CDR1 SGHRS, CDR2 YFSETQ. The ends were cut back, 2 bases at V and 2 bases at J, with 11 bases in the middle. The sequence derives from a human donor in a cohort sampled during active COVID-19. The chain couples TRBV5-1 to TRBJ1-5, with D perhaps TRBD1 (5 bases). The sequencing sample was made of peripheral blood. The CDR3 here is CASSLDPTGNQPQHF. CDR3 nucleotides: TGCGCCAGCAGCTTAGACCCGACAGGCAATCAGCCCCAGCATTTT.